The 32 T cell receptor beta chains below come from one sample, sequenced in a study of blood T cells in healthy people across ages. Together with a sample-barcoded 5' primer, a J-beta primer mix was included in a second PCR lasting roughly 6 to 12 cycles. MiXCR was run by TCRdb on the 5' RACE reads, yielding one entry per CDR3 protein. Altogether some 1.5 million distinct CDR3 sequences are present, about 28% being singletons, with the ten largest covering roughly 8%. Sequenced material: blood. The origin of the receptors is a woman in her twenties or thirties in good health.

This clonotype was detected a few times. J is TRBJ2-3 and V is TRBV5-5; 7 bases are shared with TRBD2. With V trimmed by 5 bases and J by 2 bases, 5 bases remained unmatched. The CDR3 has 14 amino acids. Per the germline V gene, CDR1 is SGHKS and CDR2 is YYEKEE (reference sequence). The CDR3 region has the DNA TGTGCCAGCAGACCTGGGGGGGACACAGATACGCAGTATTTT. The encoded protein is CASRPGGDTDTQYF.

This clonotype was recorded at least ten times. At one end, the junction sequence differs from germline, possibly due to a read error. This chain uses TRBV5-5 with TRBJ2-7; the D call may be TRBD1 or TRBD2 (5 bases each). The CDR3 runs to 16 residues. The germline V gene has CDR1 SGHKS and CDR2 YYEKEE (reference sequence). The CDR3 bases are TGTACCAGCAGCCGTTCCGGGGCCAGCGTCTCCTACGAGCAGTACTTC. Translation: CTSSRSGASVSYEQYF.

This clonotype was detected only a few times. The chain employs TRBV2 and TRBJ1-5; D is possibly TRBD1 (5 bases). The ends were cut back, 8 bases at V and 0 bases at J, with 11 bases in the middle. The length of the CDR3 is 14 residues. Germline lookup yields CDR1 SNHLY and CDR2 FYNNEI. In DNA, the CDR3 is TGTGCCAGCCGGGACGTTTATAGCAATCAGCCCCAGCATTTT. Translation gives CASRDVYSNQPQHF.

The CDR3 DNA reads as TGCGCCAGCAGCTTGACTAGCGGGCCAGAAGAGACCCAGTACTTC. This codes for CASSLTSGPEETQYF. The chain recombines TRBV5-1 with TRBJ2-5; 9 bases line up with TRBD2. V was pared by 1 base and J by 3 bases, with 4 bases of the junction left unmatched. Germline V CDR1 and CDR2: SGHRS, YFSETQ. The CDR3 has 15 residues. The whole variable domain, filled in from reference TRBV5-1 and TRBJ2-5, reads KAGVTQTPRYLIKTRGQQVTLSCSPISGHRSVSWYQQTPGQGLQFLFEYFSETQRNKGNFPGRFSGRQFSNSRSEMNVSTLELGDSALYLCASSLTSGPEETQYFGPGTRLLVL.

The genes are TRBV6-2 or TRBV6-3 and TRBJ2-7; 7 positions agree with TRBD2. CDR1 and CDR2 from the germline V gene are MNHEY and SVGEGT. This CDR3 spans 16 amino acids. The trim removed 7 bases at V and 2 bases at J, leaving 14 bases unmatched. The CDR3 protein is CASTRSGVGPTYEQYF. The CDR3 region has the DNA TGTGCCAGCACCCGAAGCGGGGTGGGGCCTACCTACGAGCAGTACTTC.

A few counts support this clonotype. The chain couples TRBV6-2 or TRBV6-3 to TRBJ1-5; D unclear. From germline, CDR1 is MNHEY and CDR2 SVGEGT. The V and J ends lost 2 bases and 1 base respectively, with 9 bases between them. The CDR3 has 15 amino acids. CDR3 region: CASSYRRVSNQPQHF. For the CDR3, the DNA is TGTGCCAGCAGTTACCGGCGGGTAAGCAATCAGCCCCAGCATTTT.

The chain combines TRBV20-1 with TRBJ2-1; 8 positions agree with TRBD2. There are 15 residues in the CDR3. Germline loops: CDR1 DFQATT, CDR2 SNEGSKA (reference sequence). Losses at the gene ends were 5 bases for V and 0 bases for J; bases not matched to a gene: 6. The CDR3 here is CSAGGAGDSYNEQFF. CDR3 bases: TGCAGTGCTGGGGGAGCGGGAGACTCCTACAATGAGCAGTTCTTC.

The CDR3 protein is CASGSDLSRDLLAGGSYEQFF. The DNA for the CDR3 is TGTGCTAGTGGTTCGGACCTGAGCAGGGATTTACTAGCGGGAGGATCCTACGAGCAGTTCTTC. This chain connects TRBV12-5 to TRBJ2-1; 12 nucleotides line up with TRBD2. CDR3 length: 21 residues. The V gene end was trimmed by 4 bases and the J gene end by 10 bases; junction bases not matched to a gene: 26. CDR1 and CDR2 from the germline V gene are LGHNT and FRNRAP.

The gene calls are TRBV7-3 and TRBJ2-7; D remains ambiguous. CDR3 length: 13 residues. Germline values: CDR1 SGHTA, CDR2 FQGTGA. V was pared by 6 bases and J by 7 bases, with 16 bases between. The chain's CDR3 is CASRPRGSNEQYF. CDR3 bases: TGTGCCAGCAGACCTCGAGGTTCCAATGAGCAGTACTTC. The complete variable domain, with remaining parts taken from reference TRBV7-3 and TRBJ2-7, reads GAGVSQTPSNKVTEKGKYVELRCDPISGHTALYWYRQSLGQGPEFLIYFQGTGAADDSGLPNDRFFAVRPEGSVSTLKIQRTERGDSAVYLCASRPRGSNEQYFGPGTRLTVT.

The chain recombines TRBV7-2 with TRBJ2-7; D not resolved. The CDR3 contains 14 residues. V gave up 1 base and J gave up 3 bases, with 10 bases separating them. Germline lookup yields CDR1 SGHTA and CDR2 FQGNSA. The CDR3 region has the DNA TGTGCCAGCAGCTTAGGGGTAGTCATCTACGAGCAGTACTTC. It yields the protein CASSLGVVIYEQYF.

This chain joins TRBV10-1 and TRBJ1-1, with D hard to call. Germline values: CDR1 WNHNN, CDR2 SYGVQD (reference sequence). Trimming removed 8 bases at V and 6 bases at J, with 22 bases between. The CDR3 extends over 15 amino acids. In DNA, the CDR3 is TGCGCCAGCGAATCCAAGTCGTCGGGTCCCCCTGAAGCTTTCTTT. Its protein product is CASESKSSGPPEAFF.

Points on this clonotype: This sequence may be a read error, since a much larger clone differs from it by one base. The chain employs TRBV7-2 and TRBJ2-5, with D possibly matching TRBD2 (5 bases). Trimming stripped 7 bases from V and 5 bases from J, with 17 bases between. CDR3 length: 14 residues. Germline V gene lookup returns CDR1 SGHTA and CDR2 FQGNSA. The CDR3 DNA reads as TGTGCCAGCAACCAAACGCTAGCATTCGAGACCCAGTACTTC. Its translation is CASNQTLAFETQYF.

This chain links TRBV7-2 with TRBJ2-5, with D unresolved. The end of the DNA is better explained by TRBJ2-7, so the J call may be wrong. The CDR3 runs to 12 residues. Germline lookup yields CDR1 SGHTA and CDR2 FQGNSA. The DNA of the CDR3 is TGTGCCAGCAGCCGAAACAACTACGAGCAGTACTTC. This codes for CASSRNNYEQYF.

The J gene is TRBJ1-1, the V gene TRBV7-6; D not resolved. V gave up 2 bases and J gave up 5 bases, with 9 bases separating them. The CDR3 consists of 13 residues. Germline V gives CDR1 SGHVS, CDR2 FNYEAQ. CDR3 loop: CASSLRMWTEAFF. The CDR3, as DNA: TGTGCCAGCAGCTTACGCATGTGGACTGAAGCTTTCTTT.

This clonotype was found a few times. The chain recombines TRBV4-1 with TRBJ1-1; D is unresolved. In germline, CDR1 is MGHRA, CDR2 YSYEKL. CDR3 length: 16 residues. V lost 3 bases to trimming and J lost 3 bases, with 17 bases between them. The CDR3 sequence: CASSQPGRRVYTEAFF. In nucleotides, the CDR3 is TGCGCCAGCAGCCAGCCAGGACGGAGGGTTTACACTGAAGCTTTCTTT.

In its sample, this clonotype was seen many times. This chain joins TRBV10-3 and TRBJ2-7, with D unclear. The V gene's germline CDR1 is ENHRY and CDR2 SYGVKD. Deletions cut 0 bases from V and 4 bases from J, with 7 bases between. This CDR3 region has 13 residues. The CDR3 coding sequence is TGTGCCATCAGTGAGTCAGAGAAGTACGAGCAGTACTTC. Translation gives CAISESEKYEQYF.

This clonotype was seen only a few times. This chain connects TRBV9 to TRBJ2-5, with a weak D call TRBD1 (6 bases). This CDR3 is 15 amino acids long. V was trimmed by 0 bases and J by 1 base, leaving 10 bases between them. Germline loops: CDR1 SGDLS, CDR2 YYNGEE. CDR3 DNA sequence: TGTGCCAGCAGCGTAGTGGCGGACAGCCAAGAGACCCAGTACTTC. It codes for CASSVVADSQETQYF.

This clonotype showed up just a few times. The rearrangement uses TRBV9 and TRBJ2-7, with a possible D match to TRBD2 (5 bases). The germline gives CDR1 SGDLS, CDR2 YYNGEE. CDR3 length: 14 amino acids. V shed 2 bases and J shed 3 bases, with 12 bases lying between them. The CDR3 coding sequence is TGTGCCAGCAGCGTGGACTCGAGCGGCTACGAGCAGTACTTC. This translates into CASSVDSSGYEQYF.

About this clonotype itself: One junction end disagrees with the germline gene, perhaps due to a read error. V usage is TRBV12-3 or TRBV12-4 and J usage is TRBJ2-3; D not resolved. This CDR3 comprises 11 residues. CDR3 amino acids: CASITADTQYF. CDR3 nucleotide sequence: TGTGCCAGCATTACAGCAGATACGCAGTATTTC.

This clonotype was seen more than once but under ten times. The rearrangement joins TRBV30 to TRBJ1-5, with D unresolved. Trimming cost V 0 bases and J 7 bases, with 7 bases left between them. The CDR3 loop spans 12 amino acids. Germline lookup yields CDR1 GTSNPN and CDR2 SVGIG (reference sequence). CDR3 sequence reads: CAWSVSGQPQHF. DNA for the CDR3: TGTGCCTGGAGTGTGTCCGGCCAGCCCCAGCATTTT.

J is TRBJ2-7 and V is TRBV7-9; 8 nucleotides agree with TRBD1. Germline V gives CDR1 SEHNR, CDR2 FQNEAQ (reference sequence). The CDR3 has 18 amino acids. V shed 0 bases and J 5 bases; nucleotides not matched to a gene: 15. The CDR3 sequence: CASSLAVYDRGVLDEQYF. The CDR3 DNA follows: TGTGCCAGCAGCTTAGCGGTTTACGACAGGGGCGTCCTAGACGAGCAGTACTTC.

Note on this clonotype: A junction end diverges from the germline sequence, so it may reflect a read error. The chain joins TRBV2 to TRBJ2-7; D is tentatively TRBD1 or TRBD2 (5 bases each). This CDR3 region has 13 residues. Germline CDR1 is SNHLY and CDR2 is FYNNEI. In DNA form, the CDR3 reads TGTGTCAGCAGGGAAGGGACGGAAGAGGCCCAGTACTTC. Encoded protein: CVSREGTEEAQYF.

This clonotype was seen a few times. The chain combines TRBV20-1 with TRBJ2-2; TRBD1 matches at 9 bases. V was pared by 4 bases and J by 6 bases, with 3 bases of the junction left unmatched. CDR3 length: 13 amino acids. CDR1 is DFQATT, CDR2 SNEGSKA, per germline (reference sequence). The CDR3, as DNA: TGCAGTGCTACGGACAGGGGTCCCGGGGAGCTGTTTTTT. Protein sequence: CSATDRGPGELFF.

This clonotype appeared many times. The CDR3 nucleotides read TGTGCCAGCAGCTTGGATGTTCTCTCTGAAGCTTTCTTT. Its translation: CASSLDVLSEAFF. J is TRBJ1-1 and V is TRBV5-5; D remains ambiguous. Germline V lookup: CDR1 SGHKS, CDR2 YYEKEE (reference sequence). The CDR3 spans 13 residues. V was clipped by 0 bases and J by 6 bases, with 9 bases between them. The entire variable domain, with the rest obtained from reference TRBV5-5 and TRBJ1-1, is as follows: DAGVTQSPTHLIKTRGQQVTLRCSPISGHKSVSWYQQVLGQGPQFIFQYYEKEERGRGNFPDRFSARQFPNYSSELNVNALLLGDSALYLCASSLDVLSEAFFGQGTRLTVV.

A few counts support this clonotype. The V gene is TRBV19, the J gene TRBJ2-7; D is undetermined. The germline V gene encodes CDR1 LNHDA and CDR2 SQIVND (reference sequence). The V gene lost 0 bases and the J gene lost 4 bases, with 16 bases spanning the gap. This CDR3 comprises 16 residues. For the CDR3, the DNA is TGTGCCAGTAGTATAGAGGGCAGCATAAACCGTTACGAGCAGTACTTC. Amino acid sequence: CASSIEGSINRYEQYF. Supplemented by reference TRBV19 and TRBJ2-7, the full variable domain reads DGGITQSPKYLFRKEGQNVTLSCEQNLNHDAMYWYRQDPGQGLRLIYYSQIVNDFQKGDIAEGYSVSREKKESFPLTVTSAQKNPTAFYLCASSIEGSINRYEQYFGPGTRLTVT.

The DNA for the CDR3 is TGCAGTGTCCCGGGACTAGCGGGGCAGTTCGCCTACAATGAGCAGTTCTTC. Translating gives CSVPGLAGQFAYNEQFF. The rearrangement joins TRBV20-1 to TRBJ2-1; 13 nucleotides match TRBD2. V shed 7 bases, J shed 2 bases, and the junction held 11 bases outside the gene matches. The CDR3 length is 17 residues. Germline values: CDR1 DFQATT, CDR2 SNEGSKA (reference sequence).

The V and J genes are TRBV29-1 and TRBJ2-1; D remains ambiguous. Germline values: CDR1 SQVTM, CDR2 ANQGSEA. CDR3 length: 13 residues. The V gene lost 5 bases and the J gene lost 7 bases, with 15 bases spanning the gap. The CDR3 DNA reads as TGCAGCGTTAGCAAGAACCGCCAAAATGAGCAGTTCTTC. This codes for CSVSKNRQNEQFF.

In this sample, this clonotype turned up a few times. The genes are TRBV20-1 and TRBJ2-3, with TRBD1 as a possible D gene (5 bases). Trimming left V 4 bases short and J 2 bases short, with 16 bases between. CDR3 length: 15 amino acids. Germline lookup yields CDR1 DFQATT and CDR2 SNEGSKA (reference sequence). The CDR3 nucleotides are TGCAGTGCTATCCCGGCCAGGACAACCACAGATACGCAGTATTTT. Translation gives CSAIPARTTTDTQYF.

Of note for this clonotype: An end of the junction does not agree with germline; a read error may underlie this. The rearrangement uses TRBV5-1 and TRBJ1-1; D remains ambiguous. CDR1 and CDR2 (germline): SGHRS, YFSETQ. This CDR3 has 16 residues. CDR3 region: CVSSLESGRMNTEAFF. The CDR3 bases are TGCGTCAGCAGCTTGGAATCCGGACGGATGAACACTGAAGCTTTCTTT.

The chain joins TRBV7-9 to TRBJ1-5; D is undetermined. CDR1 and CDR2 from the germline V gene are SEHNR and FQNEAQ (reference sequence). The CDR3 is 13 amino acids. Deletions cut 1 base from V and 4 bases from J, with 5 bases between. CDR3 region: CASSLVANQPQHF. The CDR3, as DNA: TGTGCCAGCAGCTTAGTGGCAAATCAGCCCCAGCATTTT.

The sample holds a few counts of this clonotype. This chain joins TRBV4-2 and TRBJ2-6, with D unclear. The CDR3 covers 17 residues. The germline CDR1 and CDR2 sequences are LGHNA and YNFKEQ. V dropped 0 bases and J dropped 0 bases, with 9 bases sitting between them. This chain's CDR3 is CASSQDAQLSGANVLTF. Here the CDR3 DNA reads TGTGCCAGCAGCCAAGATGCACAGCTCTCTGGGGCCAACGTCCTGACTTTC.

As for this clonotype: Being one base from a much bigger clone, this may be a read error. The rearrangement uses TRBV6-1 and TRBJ2-1, with a tentative D call TRBD1 (5 bases). Germline V gene data show CDR1 as MNHNS and CDR2 as SASEGT. The CDR3 spans 15 residues. Trimming cost V 4 bases and J 10 bases, with 20 bases left between them. CDR3 amino acids: CASSASQGPPYEQFF. The CDR3 DNA reads as TGTGCCAGCAGTGCGTCTCAGGGTCCGCCCTACGAGCAGTTCTTC.